This T cell receptor (beta chain) was sequenced in a study of blood T cell repertoires in COVID-19. Turning to the study itself: Samples came from the United States, Italy and Spain, spanning acute and convalescent COVID-19. Sample material is recorded as cDNA or gDNA derived from T cells, B-cell-depleted T cells, or PBMCs.

Germline V gives CDR1 LNHNV, CDR2 YYDKDF (reference sequence). V gave up 0 bases and J gave up 4 bases; unmatched junction bases: 2. The CDR3 consists of 15 residues. Per the original methods: Reference gene primer amplification gave nucleated cell count estimates. Profiled with immunoSEQ multiplex PCR; TCRdb holds only in-frame clones, not every one. The V and J calls and clone size are taken from that table; D and trimming were inferred from the DNA. The sample has over 250,000 clones; around 90% are singletons. The receptor was derived from a man aged 50-60 years with acute or convalescent COVID-19. Specimen: peripheral blood. The chain couples TRBV15 to TRBJ2-3; 9 bases map to TRBD2. The CDR3 coding sequence is TGTGCCACCAGCAGAGAGGGACTAGCCCCAGATACGCAGTATTTT. Encoded protein: CATSREGLAPDTQYF. The full variable domain, rest sourced from reference TRBV15 and TRBJ2-3, is DAMVIQNPRYQVTQFGKPVTLSCSQTLNHNVMYWYQQKSSQAPKLLFHYYDKDFNNEADTPDNFQSRRPNTSFCFLDIRSPGLGDTAMYLCATSREGLAPDTQYFGPGTRLTVL.